This is a list of T cell receptor beta chains from one sample in a study of regulatory T cells in long-lasting Graves disease. TCRdb reanalysed the multiplex PCR reads using MiXCR and keeps one entry per CDR3 protein. The sample lists a few hundred thousand distinct CDR3 sequences, over 14% occurring once. This sample also appeared in a second study, on T cells in Graves' hyperthyroidism and ophthalmopathy.

Specimen: peripheral blood mononuclear cells (PBMCs), collected at new diagnosis, from a patient treated with antithyroid drugs. All receptors come from a woman aged 40 to 49 with Graves disease. Both conserved end residues are part of each CDR3.

V	J	CDR3
TRBV15	TRBJ2-3	CATNPTRWADTQYF
TRBV29-1	TRBJ2-7	CSVVTGSSYKQYF
TRBV27	TRBJ1-2	CASSPTFGTDNYGYTF
TRBV27	TRBJ2-7	CASSLRRGRSEQYF
TRBV12-3/TRBV12-4	TRBJ2-2	CASSLGGGGELFF
TRBV20-1	TRBJ1-1	CSARDAGKNTEAFF
TRBV12-3/TRBV12-4	TRBJ2-7	CASNKHNSYEQYF
TRBV5-4	TRBJ1-4	CASSLTDSFGSKLFF
TRBV2	TRBJ2-6	CASSEAGTGALNSGANVLTF
TRBV28	TRBJ2-7	CASSRPFYEQYF
TRBV28	TRBJ1-4	CASSSVGGTNEKLFF
TRBV3-1	TRBJ2-5	CASSQGTSGSVGLETQYF
TRBV28	TRBJ1-4	CASSLADELFF
TRBV6-1	TRBJ2-1	CASRGGTSGNEQFF
TRBV27	TRBJ1-5	CASSLQWGNQPQHF
TRBV6-2/TRBV6-3	TRBJ2-5	CASSYGFSSGRAETQYF
TRBV12-3/TRBV12-4	TRBJ2-5	CASSLRTFSETQYF
TRBV28	TRBJ1-1	CASSPGPPDSGNTEAFF
TRBV20-1	TRBJ2-7	CSARDALAGGYEQYF
TRBV5-1	TRBJ2-7	CASSLPRSYEQYF
TRBV6-1	TRBJ2-3	CASRRGRTDTQYF
TRBV11-3	TRBJ2-2	CASSLARWNTGELFF
TRBV10-2	TRBJ1-1	CARRDRPNTEAFF
TRBV11-2	TRBJ2-3	CASSLGRQVTSTDTQYF
TRBV18	TRBJ1-3	CASSAGQTNTIYF